The 21 T cell receptor beta chains given below trace back to one sample, sequenced in a study of post-analysis software for immune sequencing data. These TCRs are of unknown antigen specificity. Study observations and caveats: With TRBV5-6, TRBV5-1 and TRBV20-1 included, about five TRBV segments were more frequent in patients than in controls.

Researchers reported that TCR beta cDNA libraries carried unique molecular identifiers. MiXCR was run by TCRdb on the PCR reads, yielding one entry per CDR3 protein. This repertoire shows around 400,000 distinct CDR3 sequences, less than 35% found once; its top ten account for 13%. The source material was blood. The receptors were sampled from a girl aged 10-17 years with multiple sclerosis.

The rearrangement links TRBV3-1 to TRBJ2-1; TRBD2 agrees at 9 bases. This CDR3 comprises 14 residues. V dropped 1 base and J dropped 7; count of bases not matched to a gene: 2. Looked up from germline, CDR1 is LGHDT and CDR2 is YNNKEL (reference sequence). The CDR3 sequence is CASSQGRGGNEQFF. The DNA for the CDR3 is TGTGCCAGCAGCCAAGGGCGGGGGGGAAATGAGCAGTTCTTC.

The rearrangement joins TRBV6-5 to TRBJ1-2; maybe TRBD1 (5 bases). The length of the CDR3 is 15 residues. V was cut by 5 bases and J by 3 bases, with 16 bases left in between. CDR1 MNHEY and CDR2 SVGAGI come from the germline V gene. In DNA, the CDR3 is TGTGCCAGCAGTACGACCTCAGCCAGGGACTATGGCTACACCTTC. Translation: CASSTTSARDYGYTF.

This clonotype showed up just a few times. The chain uses TRBV7-3 and TRBJ2-2; D gene uncertain. Germline values: CDR1 SGHTA, CDR2 FQGTGA. V was cut by 2 bases and J by 1 base, with 2 bases left in between. This CDR3 contains 13 residues. CDR3 sequence: CASSLENTGELFF. Here the CDR3 DNA reads TGTGCCAGCAGCTTAGAGAACACCGGGGAGCTGTTTTTT.

This clonotype was observed a few times. This clone may be a read error of a much larger clone one base away. V gene TRBV7-2 combines with J gene TRBJ2-7, with a weak D call TRBD1 (6 bases). The CDR3 covers 13 residues. CDR1 and CDR2 from the germline V gene are SGHTA and FQGNSA. The CDR3 nucleotides read TGTGCCTGCAGCTTAGAGGGGGCCTACGAGCAGTACTTC. Encoded protein: CACSLEGAYEQYF. The entire variable domain, with the rest obtained from reference TRBV7-2 and TRBJ2-7, is as follows: GAGVSQSPSNKVTEKGKDVELRCDPISGHTALYWYRQSLGQGLEFLIYFQGNSAPDKSGLPSDRFSAERTGGSVSTLTIQRTQQEDSAVYLCACSLEGAYEQYFGPGTRLTVT.

A note on this clonotype: At one end the junction does not follow the germline gene, possibly because of a read error. V is TRBV7-9 and J is TRBJ2-1, with 8 bases matching TRBD1. CDR3 length equals 14 residues. The germline V gene has CDR1 SEHNR and CDR2 FQNEAQ (reference sequence). Written as DNA, the CDR3 is TGTTCCAGCAGCTCCTGGACAGGGTACAATGAGCAGTTCTTC. It yields the protein CSSSSWTGYNEQFF.

The gene calls are TRBV24-1 and TRBJ2-1; TRBD1 agrees at 7 bases. Germline lookup yields CDR1 KGHDR and CDR2 SFDVKD. J lost 0 bases, V lost 6 bases, and 10 bases had no gene match. This CDR3 comprises 17 residues. The CDR3 is CATSSYSTGSSYNEQFF. The DNA for the CDR3 is TGTGCCACCAGTTCTTACTCGACAGGGAGCTCCTACAATGAGCAGTTCTTC.

The rearrangement joins TRBV27 to TRBJ2-7, with D perhaps matching TRBD2 (6 bases). The V gene's germline CDR1 is MNHEY and CDR2 SMNVEV (reference sequence). The CDR3 sequence is 14 residues long. V was clipped by 4 bases and J by 2 bases, with 12 bases between them. Written as DNA, the CDR3 is TGTGCCAGCAGTTGGATCGGGGGACCCTACGAGCAGTACTTC. Its protein is CASSWIGGPYEQYF.

This clonotype has only a few counts. The chain carries TRBV10-3 and TRBJ2-7; D gene unclear. Germline V gives CDR1 ENHRY, CDR2 SYGVKD. This CDR3 region has 14 residues. V shed 0 bases and J shed 1 base, with 7 bases lying between them. The CDR3 is CAISESPDSYEQYF. CDR3 bases: TGTGCCATCAGTGAGTCGCCAGATTCCTACGAGCAGTACTTC.

This clonotype was detected a few times. One junction end disagrees with the germline gene, perhaps due to a read error. The chain recombines TRBV7-7 with TRBJ2-7; 7 bases map to TRBD1. The length of the CDR3 is 13 residues. The germline V gene encodes CDR1 SSHAT and CDR2 FNYEAQ (reference sequence). The chain's CDR3 is CASSCDRAYEQYF. The DNA of the CDR3 is TGTGCTAGCAGCTGCGACAGGGCCTACGAGCAGTACTTC. The variable domain in full, with the rest retrieved from reference TRBV7-7 and TRBJ2-7, is GAGVSQSPRYKVTKRGQDVTLRCDPISSHATLYWYQQALGQGPEFLTYFNYEAQPDKSGLPSDRFSAERPEGSISTLTIQRTEQRDSAMYRCASSCDRAYEQYFGPGTRLTVT.

The V and J genes are TRBV5-1 and TRBJ2-2, with a weak D call TRBD1 (6 bases). Germline values: CDR1 SGHRS, CDR2 YFSETQ. The CDR3 runs to 15 residues. Trimming cost V 1 base and J 5 bases, with 12 bases left between them. The DNA for the CDR3 is TGCGCCAGCAGCTTGTTTGCAGGGGTGACCGGGGAGCTGTTTTTT. Its translation: CASSLFAGVTGELFF. Using reference TRBV5-1 and TRBJ2-2 for the parts outside the CDR3, the full variable domain is KAGVTQTPRYLIKTRGQQVTLSCSPISGHRSVSWYQQTPGQGLQFLFEYFSETQRNKGNFPGRFSGRQFSNSRSEMNVSTLELGDSALYLCASSLFAGVTGELFFGEGSRLTVL.

The chain employs TRBV12-3 or TRBV12-4 and TRBJ2-1; D might be TRBD2 (7 bases). This CDR3 is 15 amino acids long. Trimming shortened V by 0 bases and J by 6 bases, and 12 bases separated the two germline ends. The chain's CDR3 is CASSLALRGANEQFF. The CDR3 nucleotides read TGTGCCAGCAGTTTAGCCCTCCGGGGGGCCAATGAGCAGTTCTTC.

This clonotype has a handful of counts. The V gene is TRBV4-1, the J gene TRBJ1-6; D gene ambiguous. Between the trimmed V and J ends, which lost 3 bases and 8 bases, there was a span of 23 bases. This CDR3 spans 18 amino acids. Germline V lookup: CDR1 MGHRA, CDR2 YSYEKL. The CDR3 loop is CASSQTLRSAATYSPLHF. Here the CDR3 DNA reads TGCGCCAGCAGCCAGACGCTAAGGTCCGCAGCAACCTATTCACCCCTCCACTTT.

The CDR3 region has the DNA TGTGCCAGCCTCCGGACGGACACCGGGGAGCTGTTTTTT. Translated, it gives CASLRTDTGELFF. V gene TRBV12-3 or TRBV12-4 combines with J gene TRBJ2-2, with D hard to call. V gave up 8 bases and J gave up 3 bases, with 10 bases separating them. CDR3 length: 13 residues.

The CDR3 here is CASSSMDREQFF. The CDR3 coding sequence is TGTGCCAGCAGCAGTATGGACAGGGAGCAGTTCTTC. The chain recombines TRBV11-2 with TRBJ2-1; TRBD1 matches 7 bases. This CDR3 spans 12 amino acids. Germline CDR1 is SGHAT and CDR2 is FQNNGV. V dropped 5 bases and J dropped 10; count of bases not matched to a gene: 5.

The chain joins TRBV29-1 to TRBJ1-2; no clear D gene. In germline, CDR1 is SQVTM, CDR2 ANQGSEA. The CDR3 sequence is 11 residues long. V lost 0 bases and J lost 5, with 4 bases in between. CDR3 loop: CSVEDLYGYTF. CDR3 sequence (DNA): TGCAGCGTTGAAGATCTGTATGGCTACACCTTC.

The V call is TRBV29-1, the J call TRBJ2-2; TRBD1 might be the D (5 bases). V was pared by 5 bases and J by 3 bases, with 10 bases between. CDR1 and CDR2 from the germline V gene are SQVTM and ANQGSEA. The CDR3 spans 13 residues. Here the CDR3 DNA reads TGCAGCGTTAGGGGCAGATACACCGGGGAGCTGTTTTTT. This sequence encodes CSVRGRYTGELFF.

The chain links TRBV11-2 to TRBJ2-6, with D unresolved. V was trimmed by 5 bases and J by 7 bases, leaving 21 bases between them. CDR3 size: 17 residues. The germline gives CDR1 SGHAT, CDR2 FQNNGV. The CDR3: CASSDGGVHSAANVLTF. CDR3 coding DNA: TGTGCCAGCAGCGACGGCGGAGTACACTCTGCCGCCAACGTCCTGACTTTC. Based on the CDR3 plus reference TRBV11-2 and TRBJ2-6, the full variable domain is EAGVAQSPRYKIIEKRQSVAFWCNPISGHATLYWYQQILGQGPKLLIQFQNNGVVDDSQLPKDRFSAERLKGVDSTLKIQPAKLEDSAVYLCASSDGGVHSAANVLTFGAGSRLTVL.

This clonotype was seen only once. The J gene is TRBJ2-1, the V gene TRBV7-9; possible D gene TRBD2, 7 bases. V dropped 5 bases and J dropped 0 bases, with 14 bases sitting between them. CDR1 is SEHNR and CDR2 is FQNEAQ in the germline V gene (reference sequence). The CDR3 covers 16 residues. Written as DNA, the CDR3 is TGTGCCAGCAGCCCAATAGGGGGGGCCTCCTACAATGAGCAGTTCTTC. Its translation is CASSPIGGASYNEQFF.

The rearrangement links TRBV4-1 to TRBJ2-1; D gene ambiguous. The CDR3 has 16 amino acids. CDR1 and CDR2 from the germline V gene are MGHRA and YSYEKL. V lost 0 bases and J 9 bases, leaving 18 bases between the germline ends. The CDR3 loop is CASSQDPRAGIGEQFF. The CDR3 DNA reads TGCGCCAGCAGCCAAGATCCAAGGGCTGGCATTGGTGAGCAGTTCTTC.

The chain couples TRBV11-2 to TRBJ2-1; 14 bases match TRBD2. The CDR3 runs 16 residues. The V gene end was trimmed by 1 base and the J gene end by 6 bases; junction bases not matched to a gene: 2. CDR1 is SGHAT and CDR2 is FQNNGV in the germline V gene. CDR3 bases: TGTGCCAGCAGCTTAGGGGGACTAGCGGGGGCCAATGAGCAGTTCTTC. Translation gives CASSLGGLAGANEQFF.

This clonotype was counted only a few times. The CDR3 DNA sequence: TGTGCCACCAGTGCGGGATACGAGCAGTACTTC. It is translated as CATSAGYEQYF. The chain uses TRBV24-1 and TRBJ2-7; weak D call: TRBD2 (5 bases). V lost 5 bases, J lost 4 bases, and 5 bases lay in between. Germline values: CDR1 KGHDR, CDR2 SFDVKD. The CDR3 length is 11 residues.